The 23 T cell receptor beta chains given below trace back to one sample, sequenced in a study of cytomegalovirus exposure and HLA in healthy donors. The PCR ran on 60 Vbeta and 13 Jbeta primers. The repertoire was sequenced with immunoSEQ multiplex PCR; TCRdb's copy has only in-frame clones and lacks some. Of about 120,000 clones listed, roughly 77% are singletons. Sequences were obtained from PBMCs. The receptors originated from a man aged 18 to 29 in good health and CMV-seronegative.

The chain links TRBV19 to TRBJ1-3; D remains ambiguous. In germline, CDR1 is LNHDA, CDR2 SQIVND (reference sequence). The CDR3 extends over 17 amino acids. V dropped 0 bases and J dropped 0 bases, with 12 bases sitting between them. This CDR3 reads CASSIDRTGYSGNTIYF. CDR3 DNA sequence: TGTGCCAGTAGTATAGATCGGACGGGATACTCTGGAAACACCATATATTTT.

This clone was detected a few times. The chain links TRBV7-3 to TRBJ2-7; D may be TRBD2 (7 bases). Trimming took off 5 bases at V and 0 bases at J, with 17 bases between the two ends. There are 16 residues in the CDR3. CDR1 is SGHTA, CDR2 FQGTGA, per germline. The CDR3 is CASSHRGGGGSYEQYF. CDR3 sequence (DNA): TGTGCCAGCAGCCATAGGGGGGGAGGGGGCTCCTACGAGCAGTACTTC. Filled out from reference TRBV7-3 and TRBJ2-7, the complete variable domain reads GAGVSQTPSNKVTEKGKYVELRCDPISGHTALYWYRQSLGQGPEFLIYFQGTGAADDSGLPNDRFFAVRPEGSVSTLKIQRTERGDSAVYLCASSHRGGGGSYEQYFGPGTRLTVT.

The gene calls are TRBV4-2 and TRBJ2-5, with 8 bases that match TRBD2. Trimming at V came to 1 base and at J to 5 bases, leaving 21 bases not matched to a gene. Germline V gene sequence: CDR1 LGHNA, CDR2 YNFKEQ. The CDR3 has 20 amino acids. The chain's CDR3 is CASSQGVPGLDARARETQYF. The DNA for the CDR3 is TGTGCCAGCAGCCAAGGGGTCCCGGGACTAGATGCCAGGGCCAGGGAGACCCAGTACTTC.

This chain joins TRBV5-6 and TRBJ1-5; tentatively, D is TRBD1 (6 bases). CDR1 SGHDT and CDR2 YYEEEE come from the germline V gene. This CDR3 region has 12 residues. Trimming pared 4 bases from V and 13 bases from J, leaving 15 bases between. The CDR3 nucleotides are TGTGCCAGCAGCCTCCAGGGGCGCCGGCAGCATTTT. Residues: CASSLQGRRQHF.

V and J are TRBV9 and TRBJ1-1, with D tentatively TRBD1 (5 bases). Deletions cut 0 bases from V and 4 bases from J, with 10 bases between. Germline assignment: CDR1 SGDLS and CDR2 YYNGEE. There are 14 residues in the CDR3. The CDR3 spells CASSVGSGGTEAFF. CDR3 DNA sequence: TGTGCCAGCAGCGTAGGGTCCGGGGGCACTGAAGCTTTCTTT.

Remarks on this clone: An end of the junction differs from the germline gene, which may be a read error. The chain employs TRBV19 and TRBJ1-1, with TRBD1 matching 7 bases. The CDR3 consists of 14 residues. Germline CDR1 reads LNHDA; CDR2 reads SQIVND (reference sequence). The chain's CDR3 is CASRDGRGNAEAFF. For the CDR3, the DNA is TGTGCCAGTAGGGACGGCAGGGGGAACGCTGAAGCTTTCTTT.

The chain couples TRBV19 to TRBJ1-4; D is perhaps TRBD1 (5 bases). The V gene's germline CDR1 is LNHDA and CDR2 SQIVND (reference sequence). The CDR3 contains 14 residues. Trimming left V 5 bases short and J 3 bases short, with 10 bases between. The CDR3 reads CASSGGDANEKLFF. The CDR3 DNA reads as TGTGCCAGTAGTGGGGGGGATGCTAATGAAAAACTGTTTTTT.

V is TRBV7-9 and J is TRBJ2-5; no clear D gene. Germline lookup yields CDR1 SEHNR and CDR2 FQNEAQ (reference sequence). This CDR3 comprises 13 residues. The V end was cut by 7 bases, the J end by 5 bases, with 14 bases between. The CDR3 DNA reads as TGTGCCAGCACCCCAGGCGCGTCTGAGACCCAGTACTTC. Protein product: CASTPGASETQYF.

The chain joins TRBV2 to TRBJ1-2; TRBD1 aligns across 10 bases. The CDR3 has 17 amino acids. Germline V gene lookup returns CDR1 SNHLY and CDR2 FYNNEI. Unmatched junction bases numbered 15, after V lost 8 bases and J lost 3 bases. The CDR3 is CASEGPGQGLIDYGYTF. The CDR3 bases are TGTGCCAGCGAGGGCCCGGGACAGGGGCTTATCGACTATGGCTACACCTTC.

V and J are TRBV11-2 and TRBJ2-7, with 12 bases lining up with TRBD1. The CDR3 spans 15 residues. V gave up 5 bases and J gave up 7 bases; unmatched junction bases: 9. In germline, CDR1 is SGHAT, CDR2 FQNNGV. CDR3: CASSPRDRGRREQYF. In nucleotides, the CDR3 is TGTGCCAGCAGCCCCCGGGACAGGGGGCGCCGAGAGCAGTACTTC.

This sequence joins TRBV12-2 and TRBJ1-1. TRBV12-2 counts as a pseudogene. CDR3 length: 17 residues. The CDR3 spells CASRLAREVSGNTEAFF. Here the CDR3 DNA reads TGTGCAAGTCGCTTAGCCAGGGAGGTCTCTGGCAACACTGAAGCTTTCTTT.

The chain combines TRBV4-2 with TRBJ1-1; maybe TRBD1 (6 bases). Trimming took off 0 bases at V and 0 bases at J, with 8 bases between the two ends. Germline V gene data show CDR1 as LGHNA and CDR2 as YNFKEQ. The CDR3 consists of 15 residues. CDR3 loop: CASSQERGMNTEAFF. The CDR3 bases are TGTGCCAGCAGCCAAGAGAGGGGGATGAACACTGAAGCTTTCTTT.

The chain carries TRBV7-3 and TRBJ2-2; 7 positions agree with TRBD1. The CDR3 length is 17 residues. With 2 bases clipped from V and 2 bases from J, the junction kept 8 bases outside the gene matches. CDR1 is SGHTA and CDR2 is FQGTGA in the germline V gene. The CDR3 bases are TGTGCCAGCAGCTTATACCCGGGACAGACTAACACCGGGGAGCTGTTTTTT. Translation gives CASSLYPGQTNTGELFF.

This chain uses TRBV5-1 with TRBJ1-1; TRBD1 aligns across 7 bases. Germline assignment: CDR1 SGHRS and CDR2 YFSETQ. The CDR3 loop spans 14 amino acids. Unmatched junction bases numbered 5, after V lost 5 bases and J lost 1 base. The CDR3 sequence is CASRLTGANTEAFF. CDR3 coding DNA: TGCGCCAGCAGACTCACAGGGGCGAACACTGAAGCTTTCTTT.

The chain combines TRBV5-8 with TRBJ1-1; maybe TRBD1 (5 bases). CDR1 and CDR2 (germline): SGHTS, YDEGEE. The CDR3 covers 15 residues. V was clipped by 3 bases and J by 5 bases, with 17 bases between them. CDR3: CASSSGEGKRTEAFF. In nucleotides, the CDR3 is TGTGCCAGCAGCTCTGGGGAGGGGAAACGAACTGAAGCTTTCTTT.

The rearrangement links TRBV4-1 to TRBJ2-3; TRBD1 might be the D (6 bases). The germline V gene encodes CDR1 MGHRA and CDR2 YSYEKL. The CDR3 loop spans 17 amino acids. Trimming took 2 bases from V and 3 from J, leaving 18 bases between them. The CDR3: CASSQRGNPGPTDTQYF. DNA of the CDR3: TGCGCCAGCAGCCAAAGGGGGAATCCGGGGCCAACAGATACGCAGTATTTT.

The gene calls are TRBV6-1 and TRBJ2-1; D is possibly TRBD2 (6 bases). The CDR3 totals 14 residues. V lost 8 bases and J 9 bases, leaving 20 bases between the germline ends. Germline V gene lookup returns CDR1 MNHNS and CDR2 SASEGT. CDR3 nucleotide sequence: TGTGCCAGCGGGGGACTTCTGATAAGTCTTGAGCAGTTCTTC. Protein product: CASGGLLISLEQFF.

This clone was counted once. The rearrangement links TRBV4-2 to TRBJ1-3, with D possibly TRBD1 on 5 matching bases. Germline CDR1 and CDR2: LGHNA and YNFKEQ. Trimming shortened V by 0 bases and J by 4 bases, and 10 bases separated the two germline ends. The CDR3 sequence is 15 residues long. For the CDR3, the DNA is TGTGCCAGCAGCCAAGATAAGGGGCCCGGAAACACCATATATTTT. It is translated as CASSQDKGPGNTIYF.

The rearrangement links TRBV6-5 to TRBJ1-4; D perhaps matches TRBD1 (6 bases). Germline-derived CDR1 and CDR2 are MNHEY and SVGAGI. This CDR3 has 14 amino acids. Trimming shortened V by 5 bases and J by 8 bases, and 15 bases separated the two germline ends. CDR3 bases: TGTGCCAGCAGTGAACAGGGTGCAGGAGAAAAACTGTTTTTT. Its translation: CASSEQGAGEKLFF.

The chain is built from TRBV11-2 and TRBJ1-3; D call uncertain. V was pared by 1 base and J by 0 bases, with 10 bases between. The CDR3 totals 16 residues. Germline V gives CDR1 SGHAT, CDR2 FQNNGV. CDR3 protein: CASSLVLPSSGNTIYF. DNA for the CDR3: TGTGCCAGCAGCTTAGTCTTACCGAGCTCTGGAAACACCATATATTTT.

Worth noting for this clone: One end of the junction does not line up with germline, which may come from a read error. CDR3 sequence (DNA): TGTTCCAGCAGCCCCTATAGCGGGATGAACACCGGGGAGCTGTTTTTT. It specifies CSSSPYSGMNTGELFF. The chain has TRBV7-9 and TRBJ2-2; TRBD2 matches 8 bases. The CDR3 extends over 16 amino acids. Germline CDR1 SEHNR, CDR2 FQNEAQ (reference sequence).

J is TRBJ1-1 and V is TRBV5-5; a weak D match, TRBD1 (5 bases). V dropped 4 bases and J dropped 1 base, with 14 bases sitting between them. Germline values: CDR1 SGHKS, CDR2 YYEKEE (reference sequence). The CDR3 extends over 15 amino acids. CDR3 amino acids: CASSLLWGANTEAFF. CDR3 DNA sequence: TGTGCCAGCAGCCTATTGTGGGGCGCGAACACTGAAGCTTTCTTT.

This chain connects TRBV25-1 to TRBJ1-5, with D perhaps TRBD1 (5 bases). The CDR3 is made up of 13 amino acids. Trimming pared 6 bases from V and 11 bases from J, leaving 17 bases between. Germline V gives CDR1 MGHDK, CDR2 SYGVNS. The CDR3 sequence: CASREREGSAQHF. The CDR3 DNA follows: TGTGCCAGCAGGGAACGGGAGGGGTCGGCCCAGCATTTT.